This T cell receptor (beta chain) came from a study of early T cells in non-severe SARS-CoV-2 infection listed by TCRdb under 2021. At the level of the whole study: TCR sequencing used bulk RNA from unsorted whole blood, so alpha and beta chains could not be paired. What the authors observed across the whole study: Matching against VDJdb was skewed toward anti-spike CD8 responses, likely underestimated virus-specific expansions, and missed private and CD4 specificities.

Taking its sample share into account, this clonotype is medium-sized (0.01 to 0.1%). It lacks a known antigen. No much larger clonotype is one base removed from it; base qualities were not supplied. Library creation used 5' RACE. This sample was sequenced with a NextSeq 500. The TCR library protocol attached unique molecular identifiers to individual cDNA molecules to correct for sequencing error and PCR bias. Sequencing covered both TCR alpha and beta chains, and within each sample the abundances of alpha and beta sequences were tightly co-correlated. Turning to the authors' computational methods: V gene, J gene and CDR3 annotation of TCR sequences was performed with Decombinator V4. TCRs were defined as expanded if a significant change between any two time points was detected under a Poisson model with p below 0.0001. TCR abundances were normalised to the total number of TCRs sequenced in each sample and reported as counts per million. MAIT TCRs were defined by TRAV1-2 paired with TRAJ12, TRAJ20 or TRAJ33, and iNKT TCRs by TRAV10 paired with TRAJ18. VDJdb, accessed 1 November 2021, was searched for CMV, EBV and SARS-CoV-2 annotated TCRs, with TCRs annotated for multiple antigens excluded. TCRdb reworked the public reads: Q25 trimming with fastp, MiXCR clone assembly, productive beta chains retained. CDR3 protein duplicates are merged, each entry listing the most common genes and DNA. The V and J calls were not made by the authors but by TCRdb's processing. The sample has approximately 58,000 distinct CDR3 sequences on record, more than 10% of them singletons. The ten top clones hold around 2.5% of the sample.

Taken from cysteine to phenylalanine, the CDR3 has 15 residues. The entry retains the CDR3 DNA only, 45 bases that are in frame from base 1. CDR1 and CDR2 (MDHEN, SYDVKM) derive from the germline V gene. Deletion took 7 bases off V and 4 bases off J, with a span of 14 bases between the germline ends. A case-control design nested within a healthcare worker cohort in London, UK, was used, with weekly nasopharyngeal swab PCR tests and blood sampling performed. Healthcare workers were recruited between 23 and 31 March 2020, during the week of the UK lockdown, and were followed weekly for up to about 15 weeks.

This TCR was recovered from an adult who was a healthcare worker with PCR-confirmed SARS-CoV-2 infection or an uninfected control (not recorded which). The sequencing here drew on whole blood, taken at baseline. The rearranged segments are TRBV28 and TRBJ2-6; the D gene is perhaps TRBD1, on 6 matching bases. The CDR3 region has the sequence CASTLRGPGANVLTF. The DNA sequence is TGTGCCAGCACCCTCAGGGGACCCGGGGCCAACGTCCTGACTTTC. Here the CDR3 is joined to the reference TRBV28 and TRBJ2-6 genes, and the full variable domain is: DVKVTQSSRYLVKRTGEKVFLECVQDMDHENMFWYRQDPGLGLRLIYFSYDVKMKEKGDIPEGYSVSREKKERFSLILESASTNQTSMYLCASTLRGPGANVLTFGAGSRLTVL.